This T cell receptor (beta chain) was retrieved from a study of shared clonotypes between healthy human individuals. Points from the study as a whole: Clonotype sharing across several donors was observed for roughly 5% of naive CD4 clonotypes.

Regarding this clone: Antigen: not known.

Profiling relied on immunoSEQ multiplex PCR, and the TCRdb table lists in-frame clones only, not all of them. The repertoire holds approximately 1,500,000 clones, with roughly 97% as singletons. The specimen sequenced was naive CD4+ T cells sorted from blood. As to subset: CD45RA+ positively selected. The sequence derives from a man younger than 40 in good health.

The CDR3 spells CASSLTEYTEAFF. CDR3 sequence (DNA): TGTGCCAGCAGTTTGACAGAGTACACTGAAGCTTTCTTT. This chain uses TRBV7-2 with TRBJ1-1, with D tentatively TRBD1 (5 bases). The CDR3 sequence is 13 residues long. Between the trimmed V and J ends, which lost 6 bases and 3 bases, there was a span of 11 bases. Germline values: CDR1 SGHTA, CDR2 FQGNSA.